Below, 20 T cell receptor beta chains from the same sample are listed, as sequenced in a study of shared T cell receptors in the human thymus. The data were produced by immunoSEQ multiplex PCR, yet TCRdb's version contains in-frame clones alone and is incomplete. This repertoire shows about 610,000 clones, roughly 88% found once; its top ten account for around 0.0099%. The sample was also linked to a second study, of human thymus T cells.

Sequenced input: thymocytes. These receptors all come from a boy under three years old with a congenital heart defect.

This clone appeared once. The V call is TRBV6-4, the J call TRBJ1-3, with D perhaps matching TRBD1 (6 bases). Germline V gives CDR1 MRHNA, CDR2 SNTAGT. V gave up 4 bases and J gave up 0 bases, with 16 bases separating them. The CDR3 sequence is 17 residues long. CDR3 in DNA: TGTGCCAGCAGTGCGGGGAACGGGACAAACTCTGGAAACACCATATATTTT. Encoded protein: CASSAGNGTNSGNTIYF.

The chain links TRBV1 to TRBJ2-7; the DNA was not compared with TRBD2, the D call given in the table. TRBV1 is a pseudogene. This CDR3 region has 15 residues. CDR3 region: CTSSQHRTRAYEQYF. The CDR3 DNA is TGCACCAGCAGCCAGCACAGGACTAGGGCCTACGAGCAGTACTTC.

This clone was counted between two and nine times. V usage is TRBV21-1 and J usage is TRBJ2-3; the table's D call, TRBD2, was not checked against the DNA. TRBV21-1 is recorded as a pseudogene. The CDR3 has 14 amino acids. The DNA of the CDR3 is TGTGCCAGCAGCAGAGGTGGTAGCACAGATACGCAGTATTTT. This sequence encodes CASSRGGSTDTQYF.

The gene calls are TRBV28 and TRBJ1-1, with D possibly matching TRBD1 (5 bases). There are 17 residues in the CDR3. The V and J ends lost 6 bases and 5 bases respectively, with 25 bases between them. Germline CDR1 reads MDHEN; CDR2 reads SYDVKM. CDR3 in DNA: TGTGCCAGCAGCCCGACTCGCCCCTCCGTGGAGGGGACTGAAGCTTTCTTT. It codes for CASSPTRPSVEGTEAFF.

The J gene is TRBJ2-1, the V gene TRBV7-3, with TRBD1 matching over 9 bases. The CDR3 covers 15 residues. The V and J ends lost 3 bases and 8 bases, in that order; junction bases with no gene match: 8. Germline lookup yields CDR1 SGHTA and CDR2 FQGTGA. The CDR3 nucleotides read TGTGCCAGCAGCTTGGCGGGACAGGGAAAACATGAGCAGTTCTTC. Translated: CASSLAGQGKHEQFF.

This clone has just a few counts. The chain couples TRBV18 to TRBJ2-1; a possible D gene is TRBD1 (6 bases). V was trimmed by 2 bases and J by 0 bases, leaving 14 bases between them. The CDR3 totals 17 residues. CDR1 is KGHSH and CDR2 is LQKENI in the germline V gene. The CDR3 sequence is CASSPRSGTYSYNEQFF. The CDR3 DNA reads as TGTGCCAGCTCACCAAGATCGGGGACATACTCCTACAATGAGCAGTTCTTC.

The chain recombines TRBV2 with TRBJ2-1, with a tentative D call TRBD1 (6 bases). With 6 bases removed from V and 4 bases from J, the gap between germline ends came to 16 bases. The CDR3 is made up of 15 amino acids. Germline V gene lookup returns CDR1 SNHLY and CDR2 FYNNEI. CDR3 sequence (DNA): TGTGCCAGCAGACAGGGTAAGGTCGGGTACAATGAGCAGTTCTTC. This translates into CASRQGKVGYNEQFF.

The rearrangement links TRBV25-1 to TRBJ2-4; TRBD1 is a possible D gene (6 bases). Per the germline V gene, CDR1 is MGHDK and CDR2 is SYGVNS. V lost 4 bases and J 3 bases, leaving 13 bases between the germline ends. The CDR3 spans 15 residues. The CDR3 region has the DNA TGTGCCAGCAGTGCAGGGGACGAGGGCAAAAACATTCAGTACTTC. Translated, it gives CASSAGDEGKNIQYF.

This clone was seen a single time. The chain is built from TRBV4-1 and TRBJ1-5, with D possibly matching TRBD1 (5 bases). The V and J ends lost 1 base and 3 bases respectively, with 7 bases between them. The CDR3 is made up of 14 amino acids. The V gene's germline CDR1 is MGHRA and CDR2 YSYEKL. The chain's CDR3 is CASSQGGLNQPQHF. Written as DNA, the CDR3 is TGCGCCAGCAGCCAAGGGGGCCTCAATCAGCCCCAGCATTTT.

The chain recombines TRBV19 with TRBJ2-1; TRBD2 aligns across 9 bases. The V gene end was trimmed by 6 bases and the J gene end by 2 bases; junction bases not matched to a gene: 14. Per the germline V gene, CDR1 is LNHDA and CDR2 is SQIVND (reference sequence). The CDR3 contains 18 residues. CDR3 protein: CASRTHLAPSGAYNEQFF. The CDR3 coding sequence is TGTGCCAGTAGAACCCATCTAGCCCCTAGCGGGGCCTACAATGAGCAGTTCTTC.

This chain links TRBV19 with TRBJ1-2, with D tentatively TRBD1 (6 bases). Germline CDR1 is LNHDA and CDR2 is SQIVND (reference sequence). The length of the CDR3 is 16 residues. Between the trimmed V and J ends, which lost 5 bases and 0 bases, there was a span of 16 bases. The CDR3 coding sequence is TGTGCCAGTAGTCCCGGACAGCCCTCGTCTAACTATGGCTACACCTTC. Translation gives CASSPGQPSSNYGYTF.

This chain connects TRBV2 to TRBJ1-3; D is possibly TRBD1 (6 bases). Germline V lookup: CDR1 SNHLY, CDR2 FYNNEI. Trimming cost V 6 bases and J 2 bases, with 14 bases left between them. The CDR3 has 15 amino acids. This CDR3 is CASRKDSRTGNTIYF. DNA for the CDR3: TGTGCCAGCAGGAAGGACAGTCGTACTGGAAACACCATATATTTT.

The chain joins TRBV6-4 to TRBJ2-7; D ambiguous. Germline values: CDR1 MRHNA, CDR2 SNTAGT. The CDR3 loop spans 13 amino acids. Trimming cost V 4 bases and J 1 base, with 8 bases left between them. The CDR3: CASSACVSYEQYF. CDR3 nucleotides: TGTGCCAGCAGTGCGTGCGTATCCTACGAGCAGTACTTC.

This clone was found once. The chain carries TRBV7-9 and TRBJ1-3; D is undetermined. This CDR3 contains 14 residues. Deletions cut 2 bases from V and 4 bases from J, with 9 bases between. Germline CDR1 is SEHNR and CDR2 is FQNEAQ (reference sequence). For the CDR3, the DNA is TGTGCCAGCAGCTTATCGGGATACGGAAACACCATATATTTT. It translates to CASSLSGYGNTIYF.

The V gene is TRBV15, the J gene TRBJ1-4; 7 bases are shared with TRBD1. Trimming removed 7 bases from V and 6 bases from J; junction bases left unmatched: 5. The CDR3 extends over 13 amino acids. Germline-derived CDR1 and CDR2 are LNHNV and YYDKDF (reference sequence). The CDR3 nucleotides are TGTGCCACCACCGGGACAGTCCATGAAAAACTGTTTTTT. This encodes CATTGTVHEKLFF.

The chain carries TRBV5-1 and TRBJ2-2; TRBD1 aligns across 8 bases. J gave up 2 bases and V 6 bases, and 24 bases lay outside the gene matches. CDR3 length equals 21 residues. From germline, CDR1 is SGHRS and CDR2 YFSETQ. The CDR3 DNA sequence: TGCGCCAGCACCCTAGAAAAGACAGGGGTGCACAGCCCACGAAACACCGGGGAGCTGTTTTTT. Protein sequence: CASTLEKTGVHSPRNTGELFF.

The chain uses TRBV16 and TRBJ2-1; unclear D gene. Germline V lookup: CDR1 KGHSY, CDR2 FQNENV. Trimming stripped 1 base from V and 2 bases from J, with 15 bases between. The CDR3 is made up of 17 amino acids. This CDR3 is CASSQYAASGAYNEQFF. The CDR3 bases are TGTGCCAGCAGCCAATACGCGGCCTCCGGCGCCTACAATGAGCAGTTCTTC.

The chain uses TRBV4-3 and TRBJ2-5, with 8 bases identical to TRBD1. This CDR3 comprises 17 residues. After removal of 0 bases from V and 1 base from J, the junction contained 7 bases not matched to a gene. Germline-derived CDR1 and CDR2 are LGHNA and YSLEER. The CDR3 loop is CASSQELDRGGQETQYF. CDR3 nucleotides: TGCGCCAGCAGCCAAGAACTCGACAGGGGTGGCCAAGAGACCCAGTACTTC.

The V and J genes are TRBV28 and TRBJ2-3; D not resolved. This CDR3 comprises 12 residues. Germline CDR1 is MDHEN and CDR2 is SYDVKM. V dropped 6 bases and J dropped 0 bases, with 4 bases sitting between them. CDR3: CASSLSTDTQYF. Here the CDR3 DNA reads TGTGCCAGCAGCCTCAGCACAGATACGCAGTATTTT.

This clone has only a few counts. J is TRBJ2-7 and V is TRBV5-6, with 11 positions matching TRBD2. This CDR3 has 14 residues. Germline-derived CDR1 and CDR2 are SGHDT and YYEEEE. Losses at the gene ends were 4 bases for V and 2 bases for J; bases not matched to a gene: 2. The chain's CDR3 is CASSRGLAAYEQYF. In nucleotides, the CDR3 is TGTGCCAGCAGCCGGGGACTAGCGGCCTACGAGCAGTACTTC.